One and the same sample provided the 7 T cell receptor beta chains below, sequenced in a study of T-cell reconstitution after alpha-beta-depleted transplantation in children. Unique molecular identifiers featured in how the TCRbeta library was prepared. TCRdb reprocessed the PCR reads with MiXCR, giving one entry per CDR3 protein. The data contain about 250,000 distinct CDR3 sequences, about 24% of them singletons. This sample comprised PBMCs, mostly from graft donor cells, obtained 360 days after TCRalphabeta/CD19-depleted stem cell transplant. Source of these receptors: a female patient between 2 and 10 years old who had a stem cell transplant for congenital amegakaryocytic thrombocytopenia, so the T cells may come from the graft donor.

This clonotype appeared a few times. The chain carries TRBV7-9 and TRBJ2-1; D may be TRBD2 (6 bases). This CDR3 spans 17 amino acids. Germline V gives CDR1 SEHNR, CDR2 FQNEAQ (reference sequence). Between the trimmed V and J ends, which lost 1 base and 0 bases, there was a span of 13 bases. CDR3 region: CASSLEGTPSSYNEQFF. The CDR3 nucleotides are TGTGCCAGCAGCTTAGAAGGGACTCCCAGCTCCTACAATGAGCAGTTCTTC.

There are many counts of this clonotype. The chain recombines TRBV7-8 with TRBJ2-3; 8 positions agree with TRBD1. Germline trimming cut 5 bases from V and 0 bases from J; bases unmatched to any gene: 7. Germline CDR1 SGHVS, CDR2 FQNEAQ. This CDR3 comprises 16 residues. In DNA, the CDR3 is TGTGCCAGCAGCCCCCAGGGGGCTGGGAGCACAGATACGCAGTATTTT. This encodes CASSPQGAGSTDTQYF.

V usage is TRBV4-2 and J usage is TRBJ1-2; possible D gene TRBD1, 6 bases. CDR3 length equals 13 residues. Germline V CDR1 and CDR2: LGHNA, YNFKEQ. V lost 2 bases and J 5 bases, leaving 9 bases between the germline ends. CDR3 residues: CASSQNGQYGYTF. The CDR3 DNA is TGTGCCAGCAGCCAAAACGGACAGTATGGCTACACCTTC.

V and J are TRBV20-1 and TRBJ2-4; D not certain. Deletions cut 5 bases from V and 0 bases from J, with 14 bases between. Germline lookup yields CDR1 DFQATT and CDR2 SNEGSKA (reference sequence). This CDR3 region has 15 residues. The CDR3: CSALPLLLAKNIQYF. The CDR3 DNA is TGCAGTGCTTTACCACTGCTCCTAGCCAAAAACATTCAGTACTTC.

This clonotype was seen only a few times. The chain combines TRBV10-3 with TRBJ2-3, with a tentative D call TRBD1 (6 bases). The ends were cut back, 6 bases at V and 5 bases at J, with 9 bases in the middle. CDR3 length: 12 residues. Germline V lookup: CDR1 ENHRY, CDR2 SYGVKD. CDR3 region: CAIRQGEDTQYF. As DNA, the CDR3 is TGTGCCATCAGACAGGGAGAAGATACGCAGTATTTT.

Ten or more counts support this clonotype. The V and J genes are TRBV12-3 or TRBV12-4 and TRBJ2-2; D is ambiguous. The CDR3 is 13 residues long. V was clipped by 2 bases and J by 6 bases, with 7 bases between them. The CDR3 spells CASSLRVAGELFF. The DNA for the CDR3 is TGTGCCAGCAGTTTAAGAGTTGCCGGGGAGCTGTTTTTT.

The table lists this clonotype with a few counts. V and J are TRBV7-9 and TRBJ2-1; a weak D match, TRBD2 (6 bases). Germline-derived CDR1 and CDR2 are SEHNR and FQNEAQ (reference sequence). The CDR3 totals 15 residues. V lost 7 bases and J lost 5, with 18 bases in between. CDR3 DNA sequence: TGTGCCAGCAACGGAGGGCTATCCTTACACAATGAGCAGTTCTTC. The encoded protein is CASNGGLSLHNEQFF.